This T cell receptor (beta chain) was found in a study of CD8+ T cells in alopecia areata. As the sequencing template, cDNA was produced by extracting RNA and reverse transcribing it. Profiling relied on immunoSEQ multiplex PCR, and the TCRdb table lists in-frame clones only, not all of them. The sample has about 270,000 clones; 60% are singletons. Described treatment: oral pan-JAK inhibitor, 5-10 mg twice daily. Lesional scalp tissue (obtained by punch biopsy) and peripheral blood were collected from alopecia areata patients. This clone was counted only a few times. The sequencing here drew on CD4+ T cells sorted from blood, taken at approximately week 51, from a patient treated with tofacitinib. The receptor comes from a human donor with alopecia areata.

The CDR3 sequence is CASSPERDREAFF. In DNA form, the CDR3 reads TGCGCCAGCTCCCCCGAAAGGGACAGGGAAGCTTTCTTT. The chain employs TRBV5-1 and TRBJ1-1; 8 bases are shared with TRBD1. Germline-derived CDR1 and CDR2 are SGHRS and YFSETQ. The trim removed 7 bases at V and 8 bases at J, leaving 10 bases unmatched. This CDR3 has 13 amino acids.